A single sample is the source of the 30 T cell receptor beta chains below, sequenced in a study of siplizumab effects on memory and regulatory T cells. The protocol was immunoSEQ multiplex PCR, while the TCRdb copy is restricted to in-frame clones and leaves out a portion. The profile shows 95,000 to 130,000 clones, 90% to 95% of them singletons. The sample taken for sequencing was non-Treg CD4+ T cells sorted from blood. These receptors all come from a human donor in good health.

This chain links TRBV19 with TRBJ2-3; 11 nucleotides line up with TRBD2. The CDR3 has 16 residues. V gave up 6 bases and J gave up 0 bases; unmatched junction bases: 5. CDR1 and CDR2 (germline): LNHDA, SQIVND (reference sequence). As DNA, the CDR3 is TGTGCCAGTAGACGATTAGCGGGAGGGAGCACAGATACGCAGTATTTT. Translation: CASRRLAGGSTDTQYF.

This clone appeared once. This chain joins TRBV10-1 and TRBJ1-3, with 8 bases that match TRBD1. The germline CDR1 and CDR2 sequences are WNHNN and SYGVQD (reference sequence). CDR3 length: 15 amino acids. V lost 2 bases and J lost 2; bases outside the gene matches: 2. The CDR3 loop reads CASSEGTGAGNTIYF. CDR3 DNA: TGCGCCAGCAGTGAGGGGACAGGTGCTGGAAACACCATATATTTT.

The chain carries TRBV6-5 and TRBJ2-5; D unclear. The CDR3 is made up of 12 amino acids. Germline lookup yields CDR1 MNHEY and CDR2 SVGAGI. Trimming left V 0 bases short and J 5 bases short, with 4 bases between. CDR3: CASSYSGETQYF. CDR3 DNA sequence: TGTGCCAGCAGTTACTCGGGGGAGACCCAGTACTTC.

The genes are TRBV10-1 and TRBJ2-1, with 13 bases aligning to TRBD2. Looked up from germline, CDR1 is WNHNN and CDR2 is SYGVQD (reference sequence). Trimming removed 8 bases from V and 9 bases from J; junction bases left unmatched: 7. This CDR3 has 14 residues. The CDR3: CASASGLAGFEQFF. The CDR3 DNA sequence: TGCGCCAGCGCCTCGGGACTAGCGGGATTTGAGCAGTTCTTC.

This rearrangement joins TRBV6-5 to TRBJ2-7; D may be TRBD1 (6 bases). Germline V gene sequence: CDR1 MNHEY, CDR2 SVGAGI. This CDR3 spans 15 amino acids. V was clipped by 0 bases and J by 7 bases, with 16 bases between them. The CDR3 spells CASSYSRAQGWEQYF. CDR3 nucleotide sequence: TGTGCCAGCAGTTACTCCAGGGCACAGGGATGGGAGCAGTACTTC.

The rearrangement links TRBV6-5 to TRBJ1-2; D is undetermined. The germline V gene encodes CDR1 MNHEY and CDR2 SVGAGI. Between the trimmed V and J ends, which lost 7 bases and 8 bases, there was a span of 8 bases. The length of the CDR3 is 10 residues. For the CDR3, the DNA is TGTGCCAGCATCGGAGAAGGCTACACCTTC. Protein product: CASIGEGYTF.

This clone has just one count. This chain uses TRBV6-1 with TRBJ2-2, with TRBD1 identical over 8 bases. From germline, CDR1 is MNHNS and CDR2 SASEGT. This CDR3 comprises 14 residues. The junction had 0 bases not matched to a gene; V was cut back by 3 bases and J by 3 bases. The CDR3 DNA reads as TGTGCCAGCAGTGACAGGGGGCACACCGGGGAGCTGTTTTTT. The encoded protein is CASSDRGHTGELFF.

This rearrangement joins TRBV7-3 to TRBJ2-7, with a weak D call TRBD2 (6 bases). Germline V gene data show CDR1 as SGHTA and CDR2 as FQGTGA. This CDR3 has 14 amino acids. V dropped 3 bases and J dropped 4 bases, with 13 bases sitting between them. The CDR3 DNA reads TGTGCCAGCAGCTTTAGACCGGGAGAGTACGAGCAGTACTTC. As protein: CASSFRPGEYEQYF.

The V gene is TRBV6-1, the J gene TRBJ1-2; D is uncertain. Germline values: CDR1 MNHNS, CDR2 SASEGT. V lost 0 bases and J lost 4, with 12 bases in between. This CDR3 has 15 amino acids. As DNA, the CDR3 is TGTGCCAGCAGTGAAGCTGGCAGCCCTATCTATGGCTACACCTTC. Protein product: CASSEAGSPIYGYTF.

The V gene is TRBV10-3, the J gene TRBJ2-2, with 7 bases matching TRBD1. Trimming removed 8 bases from V and 6 bases from J; junction bases left unmatched: 9. Germline CDR1 and CDR2: ENHRY and SYGVKD. CDR3 length: 14 residues. This chain's CDR3 is CAILRDRVSGELFF. The CDR3 DNA follows: TGTGCCATCCTTCGAGACAGGGTATCCGGGGAGCTGTTTTTT.

V gene TRBV29-1 combines with J gene TRBJ2-1, with D possibly TRBD2 on 5 matching bases. The CDR3 contains 12 residues. Germline values: CDR1 SQVTM, CDR2 ANQGSEA. The V end lost 0 bases, the J end lost 9 bases, and 9 bases lay between the germline ends. DNA of the CDR3: TGCAGCGTTGAAGACGGCGGGCGTGAGCAGTTCTTC. Encoded protein: CSVEDGGREQFF.

The V gene is TRBV19, the J gene TRBJ2-1; no clear D. The CDR3 consists of 15 residues. From germline, CDR1 is LNHDA and CDR2 SQIVND (reference sequence). Trimming cost V 2 bases and J 0 bases, with 8 bases left between them. The CDR3 sequence is CASSIYPLSYNEQFF. The CDR3 DNA reads TGTGCCAGTAGTATATACCCCCTCTCCTACAATGAGCAGTTCTTC.

The chain couples TRBV5-4 to TRBJ1-2; D possibly corresponds to TRBD1 (6 bases). With 4 bases removed from V and 6 bases from J, the gap between germline ends came to 19 bases. The CDR3 is 15 residues long. Per germline, CDR1 SGHNT and CDR2 YYREEE (reference sequence). The CDR3 here is CASSQLTRGYNGYTF. CDR3 bases: TGTGCCAGCAGCCAACTAACCAGGGGTTATAATGGCTACACCTTC.

This clone was seen only once. The chain is built from TRBV7-9 and TRBJ1-2; D unresolved. Trimming took off 4 bases at V and 5 bases at J, with 8 bases between the two ends. The CDR3 has 12 residues. CDR1 SEHNR and CDR2 FQNEAQ come from the germline V gene (reference sequence). This CDR3 is CASSSRVYGYTF. In DNA, the CDR3 is TGTGCCAGCAGCTCCCGAGTATATGGCTACACCTTC.

The DNA for the CDR3 is TGTGCCAGCAGCGTAGAAAGACTGGATTCTACGCAGTATTTT. Translating gives CASSVERLDSTQYF. The chain uses TRBV9 and TRBJ2-3, with D uncertain. Trimming took 0 bases from V and 8 from J, leaving 13 bases between them. The length of the CDR3 is 14 residues. Germline-derived CDR1 and CDR2 are SGDLS and YYNGEE. Complete variable domain (other parts from reference TRBV9 and TRBJ2-3): DSGVTQTPKHLITATGQRVTLRCSPRSGDLSVYWYQQSLDQGLQFLIQYYNGEERAKGNILERFSAQQFPDLHSELNLSSLELGDSALYFCASSVERLDSTQYFGPGTRLTVL.

The V call is TRBV7-9, the J call TRBJ2-2; D remains ambiguous. The CDR3 contains 13 residues. CDR1 SEHNR and CDR2 FQNEAQ come from the germline V gene (reference sequence). The V end lost 1 base, the J end lost 7 bases, and 7 bases lay between the germline ends. The CDR3 protein is CASSLGFDGELFF. For the CDR3, the DNA is TGTGCCAGCAGCTTAGGGTTCGACGGGGAGCTGTTTTTT.

This chain links TRBV4-1 with TRBJ1-4; 7 nucleotides agree with TRBD1. Germline CDR1 reads MGHRA; CDR2 reads YSYEKL. Trimming removed 6 bases from V and 4 bases from J; junction bases left unmatched: 11. This CDR3 contains 16 residues. In DNA, the CDR3 is TGCGCCAGCAGTCCTCAGGGGGTGGATTATAATGAAAAACTGTTTTTT. This codes for CASSPQGVDYNEKLFF.

This clone was counted a single time. The rearrangement uses TRBV5-1 and TRBJ1-4; 12 bases match TRBD1. This CDR3 comprises 15 residues. With V trimmed by 3 bases and J by 7 bases, 4 bases remained unmatched. Looked up from germline, CDR1 is SGHRS and CDR2 is YFSETQ. The CDR3 DNA reads TGCGCCAGCAGCTGGGGACAGGGGGCAGGTGAAAAACTGTTTTTT. Its translation: CASSWGQGAGEKLFF. Full variable domain (outside the CDR3, taken from reference TRBV5-1 and TRBJ1-4): KAGVTQTPRYLIKTRGQQVTLSCSPISGHRSVSWYQQTPGQGLQFLFEYFSETQRNKGNFPGRFSGRQFSNSRSEMNVSTLELGDSALYLCASSWGQGAGEKLFFGSGTQLSVL.

This clone was found once. V gene TRBV4-2 combines with J gene TRBJ2-1; a possible D gene is TRBD2 (6 bases). V lost 2 bases to trimming and J lost 5 bases, with 13 bases between them. Germline CDR1 reads LGHNA; CDR2 reads YNFKEQ. CDR3 length: 15 amino acids. In DNA, the CDR3 is TGTGCCAGCAGCCAATCGCGGGACGTCGACAATGAGCAGTTCTTC. Translation gives CASSQSRDVDNEQFF.

The chain joins TRBV7-2 to TRBJ2-2; TRBD1 might be the D (5 bases). This CDR3 is built from 17 residues. The V and J ends lost 4 bases and 4 bases respectively, with 19 bases between them. Germline V gene lookup returns CDR1 SGHTA and CDR2 FQGNSA. The CDR3 nucleotides are TGTGCCAGCAGCTCGTACCCGACAGTGCAACTCACCGGGGAGCTGTTTTTT. Translating gives CASSSYPTVQLTGELFF. Complete variable domain (other parts from reference TRBV7-2 and TRBJ2-2): GAGVSQSPSNKVTEKGKDVELRCDPISGHTALYWYRQSLGQGLEFLIYFQGNSAPDKSGLPSDRFSAERTGGSVSTLTIQRTQQEDSAVYLCASSSYPTVQLTGELFFGEGSRLTVL.

The count of this clone is one. This chain links TRBV6-6 with TRBJ1-2; D unclear. Germline CDR1 is MNHNY and CDR2 is SVGAGI (reference sequence). The V end lost 5 bases, the J end lost 0 bases, and 10 bases lay between the germline ends. The CDR3 is 14 residues long. This CDR3 reads CASSGRTANYGYTF. In DNA, the CDR3 is TGTGCCAGCAGTGGGCGGACCGCTAACTATGGCTACACCTTC.

V usage is TRBV5-4 and J usage is TRBJ1-1; D remains unclear. This CDR3 contains 13 residues. Germline V gene sequence: CDR1 SGHNT, CDR2 YYREEE (reference sequence). V dropped 2 bases and J dropped 1 base, with 6 bases sitting between them. CDR3 region: CASSFRGNTEAFF. The DNA for the CDR3 is TGTGCCAGCAGCTTCAGAGGGAACACTGAAGCTTTCTTT. The variable domain in full, with the rest retrieved from reference TRBV5-4 and TRBJ1-1, is ETGVTQSPTHLIKTRGQQVTLRCSSQSGHNTVSWYQQALGQGPQFIFQYYREEENGRGNFPPRFSGLQFPNYSSELNVNALELDDSALYLCASSFRGNTEAFFGQGTRLTVV.

This chain uses TRBV10-3 with TRBJ2-7, with TRBD2 identical over 10 bases. The CDR3 runs to 16 residues. From germline, CDR1 is ENHRY and CDR2 SYGVKD. Trimming cost V 6 bases and J 1 base; bases outside gene matches: 9. CDR3: CAIRGGTSGASYEQYF. The CDR3 DNA follows: TGTGCCATCAGGGGGGGAACTAGCGGGGCTTCCTACGAGCAGTACTTC.

V gene TRBV2 combines with J gene TRBJ2-1, with D perhaps matching TRBD1 or TRBD2 (5 bases each). The germline V gene has CDR1 SNHLY and CDR2 FYNNEI. The CDR3 has 14 amino acids. Trimming stripped 6 bases from V and 4 bases from J, with 13 bases between. This CDR3 is CASRSRDLYNEQFF. CDR3 nucleotide sequence: TGTGCCAGCAGAAGCCGGGACCTTTACAATGAGCAGTTCTTC.

This chain connects TRBV6-5 to TRBJ1-1, with TRBD1 as a possible D gene (5 bases). With 7 bases removed from V and 2 bases from J, the gap between germline ends came to 8 bases. The germline gives CDR1 MNHEY, CDR2 SVGAGI. The CDR3 is 12 amino acids. The CDR3 is CASKRGNTEAFF. Written as DNA, the CDR3 is TGTGCCAGCAAAAGGGGAAACACTGAAGCTTTCTTT.

The chain uses TRBV27 and TRBJ1-3; TRBD1 matches at 9 bases. The CDR3 contains 16 residues. Trimming removed 2 bases from V and 1 base from J; junction bases left unmatched: 3. Germline assignment: CDR1 MNHEY and CDR2 SMNVEV (reference sequence). The CDR3 here is CASSLTGGASGNTIYF. As DNA, the CDR3 is TGTGCCAGCAGTTTAACAGGGGGCGCTTCTGGAAACACCATATATTTT.

DNA of the CDR3: TGTGCCAGCAGCTTATCGGCAGGGGGCAATCAGCCCCAGCATTTT. Translation gives CASSLSAGGNQPQHF. The rearrangement uses TRBV7-8 and TRBJ1-5, with D perhaps TRBD1 (6 bases). This CDR3 is built from 15 residues. CDR1 is SGHVS and CDR2 is FQNEAQ in the germline V gene. V lost 2 bases and J 2 bases, leaving 10 bases between the germline ends.

V and J are TRBV15 and TRBJ1-2, with D perhaps TRBD1 (6 bases). Germline assignment: CDR1 LNHNV and CDR2 YYDKDF (reference sequence). The CDR3 consists of 13 residues. The V end lost 8 bases, the J end lost 4 bases, and 14 bases lay between the germline ends. CDR3: CATRKTGPYGYTF. For the CDR3, the DNA is TGTGCCACCCGCAAGACAGGCCCCTATGGCTACACCTTC.

V gene TRBV19 combines with J gene TRBJ2-3, with TRBD2 matching 8 bases. The length of the CDR3 is 18 residues. Trimming took 0 bases from V and 1 from J; bases not matched to a gene: 9. Germline V CDR1 and CDR2: LNHDA, SQIVND (reference sequence). In nucleotides, the CDR3 is TGTGCCAGTAGTATAGATGCCCTTTGGCGGGGGGGCACAGATACGCAGTATTTT. Protein sequence: CASSIDALWRGGTDTQYF.

This sequence joins TRBV9 and TRBJ1-4; D is unclear. V lost 4 bases, J lost 11 bases, and 15 bases lay in between. From germline, CDR1 is SGDLS and CDR2 YYNGEE. CDR3 size: 13 residues. The CDR3 DNA follows: TGTGCCAGCAGCCCCCCCGGGGTTTTCAAACTGTTTTTT. Its protein is CASSPPGVFKLFF.